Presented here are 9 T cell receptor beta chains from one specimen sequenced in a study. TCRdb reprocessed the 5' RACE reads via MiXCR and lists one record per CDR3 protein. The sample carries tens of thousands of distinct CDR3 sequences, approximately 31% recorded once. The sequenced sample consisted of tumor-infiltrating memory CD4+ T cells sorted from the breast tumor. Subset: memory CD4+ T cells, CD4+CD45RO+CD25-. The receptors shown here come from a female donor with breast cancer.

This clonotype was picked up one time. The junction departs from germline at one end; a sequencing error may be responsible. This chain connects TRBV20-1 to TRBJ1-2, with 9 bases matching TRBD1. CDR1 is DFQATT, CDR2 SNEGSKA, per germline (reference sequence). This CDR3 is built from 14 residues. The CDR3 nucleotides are TGCGGTGCTAGAGATCCAAGGACAGGGGACCTCTACACCTTC. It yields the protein CGARDPRTGDLYTF.

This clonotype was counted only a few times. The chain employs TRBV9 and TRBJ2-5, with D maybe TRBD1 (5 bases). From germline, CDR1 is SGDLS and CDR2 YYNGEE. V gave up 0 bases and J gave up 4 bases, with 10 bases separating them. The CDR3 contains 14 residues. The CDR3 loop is CASSVEGQGETQYF. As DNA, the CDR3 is TGTGCCAGCAGCGTAGAAGGCCAGGGAGAGACCCAGTACTTC. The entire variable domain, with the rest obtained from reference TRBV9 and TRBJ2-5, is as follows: DSGVTQTPKHLITATGQRVTLRCSPRSGDLSVYWYQQSLDQGLQFLIQYYNGEERAKGNILERFSAQQFPDLHSELNLSSLELGDSALYFCASSVEGQGETQYFGPGTRLLVL.

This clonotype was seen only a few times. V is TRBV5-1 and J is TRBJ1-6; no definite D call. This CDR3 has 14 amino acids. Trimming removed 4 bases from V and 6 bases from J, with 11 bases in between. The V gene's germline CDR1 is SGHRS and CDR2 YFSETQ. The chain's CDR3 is CASSPGVTNSPLHF. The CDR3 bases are TGCGCCAGCAGCCCTGGGGTGACTAATTCACCCCTCCACTTT.

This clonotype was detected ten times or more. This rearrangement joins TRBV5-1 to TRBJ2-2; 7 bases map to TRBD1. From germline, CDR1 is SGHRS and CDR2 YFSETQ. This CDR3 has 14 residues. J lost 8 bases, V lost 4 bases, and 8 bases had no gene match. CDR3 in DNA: TGCGCCAGCAGCCCCGGACAGGACTTGGGGGAGCTGTTTTTT. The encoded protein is CASSPGQDLGELFF.

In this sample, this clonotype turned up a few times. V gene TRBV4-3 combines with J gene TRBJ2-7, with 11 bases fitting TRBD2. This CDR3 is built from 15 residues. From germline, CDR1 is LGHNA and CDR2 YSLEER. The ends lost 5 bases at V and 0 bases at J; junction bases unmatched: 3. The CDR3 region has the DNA TGCGCCAGCAGCTCGGGACTAGCGGACTCCTACGAGCAGTACTTC. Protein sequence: CASSSGLADSYEQYF.

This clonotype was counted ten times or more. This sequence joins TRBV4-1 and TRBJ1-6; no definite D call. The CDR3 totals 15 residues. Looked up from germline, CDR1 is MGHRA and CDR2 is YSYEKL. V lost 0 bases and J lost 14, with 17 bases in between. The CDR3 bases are TGCGCCAGCAGCCAAGAATCGGCCAGTCGTCAGGCCCTCCACTTT. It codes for CASSQESASRQALHF.

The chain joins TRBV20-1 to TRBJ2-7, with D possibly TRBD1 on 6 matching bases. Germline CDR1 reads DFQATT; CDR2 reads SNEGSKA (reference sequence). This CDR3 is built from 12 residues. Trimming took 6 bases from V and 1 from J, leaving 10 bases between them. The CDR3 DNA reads TGCAGTGCAGGGGGTGGGTCCTACGAGCAGTACTTC. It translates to CSAGGGSYEQYF.

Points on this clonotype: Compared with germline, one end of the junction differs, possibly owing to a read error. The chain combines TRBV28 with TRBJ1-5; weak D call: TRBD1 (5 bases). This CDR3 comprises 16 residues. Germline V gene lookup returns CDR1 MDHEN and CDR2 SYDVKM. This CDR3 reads CASSHPWGDSNRPQHF. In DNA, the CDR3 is TGTGCCAGCAGTCACCCTTGGGGGGATAGCAATCGGCCCCAGCATTTT. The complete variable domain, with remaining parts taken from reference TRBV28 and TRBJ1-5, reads DVKVTQSSRYLVKRTGEKVFLECVQDMDHENMFWYRQDPGLGLRLIYFSYDVKMKEKGDIPEGYSVSREKKERFSLILESASTNQTSMYLCASSHPWGDSNRPQHFGDGTRLSIL.

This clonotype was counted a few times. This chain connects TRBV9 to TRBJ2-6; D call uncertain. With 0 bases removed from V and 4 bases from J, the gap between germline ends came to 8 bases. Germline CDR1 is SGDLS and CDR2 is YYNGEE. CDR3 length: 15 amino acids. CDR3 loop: CASSVGSPGANVLTF. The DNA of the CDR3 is TGTGCCAGCAGCGTAGGAAGTCCCGGGGCCAACGTCCTGACTTTC.